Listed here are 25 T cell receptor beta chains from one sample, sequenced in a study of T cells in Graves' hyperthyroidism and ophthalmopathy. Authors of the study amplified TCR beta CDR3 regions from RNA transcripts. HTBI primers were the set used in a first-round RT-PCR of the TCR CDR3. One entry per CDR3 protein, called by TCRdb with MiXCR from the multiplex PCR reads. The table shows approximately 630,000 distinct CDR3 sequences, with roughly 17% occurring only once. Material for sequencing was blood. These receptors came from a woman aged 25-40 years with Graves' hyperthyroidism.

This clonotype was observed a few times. The CDR3 spells CASSLDDRTGNTIYF. The CDR3 DNA reads as TGCGCCAGCAGCTTGGACGACAGAACTGGAAACACCATATATTTT. The chain carries TRBV5-1 and TRBJ1-3, with a tentative D call TRBD1 (5 bases). Germline V gene lookup returns CDR1 SGHRS and CDR2 YFSETQ. The V and J ends lost 0 bases and 2 bases respectively, with 9 bases between them. This CDR3 is built from 15 residues.

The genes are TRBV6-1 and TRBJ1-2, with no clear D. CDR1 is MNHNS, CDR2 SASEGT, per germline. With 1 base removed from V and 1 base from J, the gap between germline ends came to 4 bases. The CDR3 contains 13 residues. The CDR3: CASSEGINYGYTF. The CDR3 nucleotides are TGTGCCAGCAGTGAAGGAATTAACTATGGCTACACCTTC.

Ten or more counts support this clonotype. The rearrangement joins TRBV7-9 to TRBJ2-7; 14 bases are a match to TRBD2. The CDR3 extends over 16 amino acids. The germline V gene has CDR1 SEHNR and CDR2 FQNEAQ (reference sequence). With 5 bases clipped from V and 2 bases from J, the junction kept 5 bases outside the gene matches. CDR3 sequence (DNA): TGTGCCAGCAGCGAAGGGACTAGCGGGAGAGCCTACGAGCAGTACTTC. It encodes CASSEGTSGRAYEQYF.

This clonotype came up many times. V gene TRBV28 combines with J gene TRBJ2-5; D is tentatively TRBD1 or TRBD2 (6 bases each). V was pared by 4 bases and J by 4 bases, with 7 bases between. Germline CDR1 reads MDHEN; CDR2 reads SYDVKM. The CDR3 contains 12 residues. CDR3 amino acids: CASSWGAETQYF. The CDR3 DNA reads TGTGCCAGCAGTTGGGGGGCAGAGACCCAGTACTTC.

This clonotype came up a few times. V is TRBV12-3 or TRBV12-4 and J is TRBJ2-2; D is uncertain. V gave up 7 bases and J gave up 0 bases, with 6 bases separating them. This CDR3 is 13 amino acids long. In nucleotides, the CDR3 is TGTGCCAGCATTCTCGCGAACACCGGGGAGCTGTTTTTT. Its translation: CASILANTGELFF.

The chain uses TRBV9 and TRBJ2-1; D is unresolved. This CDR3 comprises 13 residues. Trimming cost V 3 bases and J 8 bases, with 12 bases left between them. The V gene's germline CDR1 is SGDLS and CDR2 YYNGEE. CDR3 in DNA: TGTGCCAGCAGCGGCCTCGCAGGTTATGAGCAGTTCTTC. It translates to CASSGLAGYEQFF. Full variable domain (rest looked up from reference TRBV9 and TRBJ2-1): DSGVTQTPKHLITATGQRVTLRCSPRSGDLSVYWYQQSLDQGLQFLIQYYNGEERAKGNILERFSAQQFPDLHSELNLSSLELGDSALYFCASSGLAGYEQFFGPGTRLTVL.

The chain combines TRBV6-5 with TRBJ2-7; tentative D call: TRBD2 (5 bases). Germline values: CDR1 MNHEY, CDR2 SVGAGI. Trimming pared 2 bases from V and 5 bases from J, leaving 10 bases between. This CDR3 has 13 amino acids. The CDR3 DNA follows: TGTGCCAGCAGTTACAGCGCGGGCGACGAGCAGTACTTC. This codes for CASSYSAGDEQYF.

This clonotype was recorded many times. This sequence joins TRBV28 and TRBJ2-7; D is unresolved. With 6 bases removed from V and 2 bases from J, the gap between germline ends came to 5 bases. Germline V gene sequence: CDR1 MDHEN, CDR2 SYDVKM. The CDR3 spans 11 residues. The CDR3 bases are TGTGCCAGCAGGCAAGCCTACGAGCAGTACTTC. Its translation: CASRQAYEQYF.

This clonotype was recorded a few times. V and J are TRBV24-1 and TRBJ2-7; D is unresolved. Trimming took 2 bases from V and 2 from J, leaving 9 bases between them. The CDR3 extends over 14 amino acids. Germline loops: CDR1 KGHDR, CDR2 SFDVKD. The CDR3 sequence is CATSDSYSTYEQYF. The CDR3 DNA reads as TGTGCCACCAGTGATTCGTACTCGACCTACGAGCAGTACTTC.

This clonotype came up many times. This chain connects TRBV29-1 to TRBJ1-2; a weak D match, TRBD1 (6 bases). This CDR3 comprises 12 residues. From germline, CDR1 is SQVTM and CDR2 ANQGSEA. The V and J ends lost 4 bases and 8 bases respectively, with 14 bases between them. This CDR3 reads CSVVRQGKGYTF. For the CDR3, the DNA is TGCAGCGTTGTCCGCCAGGGGAAAGGCTACACCTTC.

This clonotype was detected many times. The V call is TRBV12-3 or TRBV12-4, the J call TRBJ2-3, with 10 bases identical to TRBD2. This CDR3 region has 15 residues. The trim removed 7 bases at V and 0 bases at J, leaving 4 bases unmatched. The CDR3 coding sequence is TGTGCCAGCACCCTGGGACTAGCGAGCACAGATACGCAGTATTTT. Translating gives CASTLGLASTDTQYF.

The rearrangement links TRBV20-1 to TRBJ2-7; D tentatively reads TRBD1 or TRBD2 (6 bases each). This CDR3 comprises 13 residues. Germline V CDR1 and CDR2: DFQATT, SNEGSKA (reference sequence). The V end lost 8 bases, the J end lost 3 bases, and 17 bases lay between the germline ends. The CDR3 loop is CSTLLGGNYEQYF. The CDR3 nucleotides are TGCAGTACCTTGTTAGGGGGGAACTACGAGCAGTACTTC.

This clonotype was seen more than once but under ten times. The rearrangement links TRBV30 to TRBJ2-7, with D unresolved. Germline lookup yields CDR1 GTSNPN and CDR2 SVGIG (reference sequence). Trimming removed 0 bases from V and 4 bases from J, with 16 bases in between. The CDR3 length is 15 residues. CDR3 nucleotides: TGTGCCTGGAGTGTCAGCTTGGGCGTGGGGTACGAGCAGTACTTC. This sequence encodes CAWSVSLGVGYEQYF.

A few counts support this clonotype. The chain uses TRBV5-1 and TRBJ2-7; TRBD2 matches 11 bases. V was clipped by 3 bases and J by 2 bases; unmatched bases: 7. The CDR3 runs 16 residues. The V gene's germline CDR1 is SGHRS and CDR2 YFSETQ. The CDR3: CASSSGTSGSAYEQYF. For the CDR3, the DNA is TGCGCCAGCAGCTCCGGAACTAGCGGGAGTGCCTACGAGCAGTACTTC.

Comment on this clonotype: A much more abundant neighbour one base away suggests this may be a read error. The CDR3 spells CASSTEGGELFF. CDR3 sequence (DNA): TGTGCCAGCAGTACAGAGGGCGGGGAGCTGTTTTTT. The chain recombines TRBV28 with TRBJ2-2; D is possibly TRBD2 (5 bases). Germline V CDR1 and CDR2: MDHEN, SYDVKM. V was pared by 5 bases and J by 7 bases, with 8 bases between. This CDR3 comprises 12 residues. Based on the CDR3 plus reference TRBV28 and TRBJ2-2, the full variable domain is DVKVTQSSRYLVKRTGEKVFLECVQDMDHENMFWYRQDPGLGLRLIYFSYDVKMKEKGDIPEGYSVSREKKERFSLILESASTNQTSMYLCASSTEGGELFFGEGSRLTVL.

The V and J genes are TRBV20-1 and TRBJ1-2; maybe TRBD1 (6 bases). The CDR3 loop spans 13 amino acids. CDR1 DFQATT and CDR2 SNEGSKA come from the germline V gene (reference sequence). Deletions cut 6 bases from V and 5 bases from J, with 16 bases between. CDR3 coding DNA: TGCAGTGCCCAGACAGGTACCGTGTATGGCTACACCTTC. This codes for CSAQTGTVYGYTF.

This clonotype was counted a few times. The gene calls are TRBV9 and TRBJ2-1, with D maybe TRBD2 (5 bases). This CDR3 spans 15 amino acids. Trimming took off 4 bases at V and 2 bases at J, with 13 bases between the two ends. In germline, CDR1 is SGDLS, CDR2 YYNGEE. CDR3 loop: CASSPAGKAYNEQFF. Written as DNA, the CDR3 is TGTGCCAGCAGCCCTGCCGGGAAGGCCTACAATGAGCAGTTCTTC.

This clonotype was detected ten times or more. The DNA of the CDR3 is TGTGCCAGCAGTTACTCGGGGGGCTCTCAGCCCCAGCATTTT. Protein sequence: CASSYSGGSQPQHF. The genes are TRBV6-5 and TRBJ1-5; TRBD1 is a possible D gene (6 bases). CDR3 length: 14 amino acids. The V gene lost 0 bases and the J gene lost 6 bases, with 9 bases spanning the gap. Germline V gene lookup returns CDR1 MNHEY and CDR2 SVGAGI.

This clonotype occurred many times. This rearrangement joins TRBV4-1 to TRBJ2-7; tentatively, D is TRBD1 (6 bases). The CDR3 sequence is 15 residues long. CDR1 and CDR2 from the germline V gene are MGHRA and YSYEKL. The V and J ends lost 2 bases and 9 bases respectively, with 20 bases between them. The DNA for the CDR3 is TGCGCCAGCAGCCAATTGACTGCGGACAGACCACGGCAGTACTTC. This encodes CASSQLTADRPRQYF.

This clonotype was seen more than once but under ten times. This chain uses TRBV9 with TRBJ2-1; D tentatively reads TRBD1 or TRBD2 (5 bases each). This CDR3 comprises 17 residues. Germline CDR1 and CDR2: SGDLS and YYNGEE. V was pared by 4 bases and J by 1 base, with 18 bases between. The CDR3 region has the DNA TGTGCCAGCAGCCCCTCCCGGGGCTTTGGTTCCTACAATGAGCAGTTCTTC. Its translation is CASSPSRGFGSYNEQFF.

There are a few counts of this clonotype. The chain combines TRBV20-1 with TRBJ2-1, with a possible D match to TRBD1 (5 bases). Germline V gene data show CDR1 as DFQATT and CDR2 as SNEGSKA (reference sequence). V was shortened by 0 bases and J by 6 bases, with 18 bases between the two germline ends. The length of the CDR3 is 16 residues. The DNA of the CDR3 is TGCAGTGCTAGAGATCCACGGGCAGGGATTCTCAATGAGCAGTTCTTC. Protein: CSARDPRAGILNEQFF.

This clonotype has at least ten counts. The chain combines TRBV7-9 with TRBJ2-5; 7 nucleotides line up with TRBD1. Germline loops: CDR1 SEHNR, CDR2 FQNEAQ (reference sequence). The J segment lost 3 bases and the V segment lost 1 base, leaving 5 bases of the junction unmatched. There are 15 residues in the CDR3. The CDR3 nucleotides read TGTGCCAGCAGCTTAGGGGGACAGATTAAAGAGACCCAGTACTTC. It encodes CASSLGGQIKETQYF.

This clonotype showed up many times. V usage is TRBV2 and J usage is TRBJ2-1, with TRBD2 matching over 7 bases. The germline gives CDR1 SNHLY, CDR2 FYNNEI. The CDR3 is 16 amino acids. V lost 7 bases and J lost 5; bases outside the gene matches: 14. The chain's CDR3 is CASTGLGLAAHNEQFF. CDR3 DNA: TGTGCCAGCACCGGCCTAGGGCTAGCGGCACACAATGAGCAGTTCTTC.

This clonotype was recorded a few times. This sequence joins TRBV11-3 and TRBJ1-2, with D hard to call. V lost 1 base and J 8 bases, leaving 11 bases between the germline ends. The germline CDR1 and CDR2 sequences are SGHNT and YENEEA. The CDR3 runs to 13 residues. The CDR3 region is CASSLAGRYGYTF. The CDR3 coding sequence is TGTGCCAGCAGCTTAGCCGGGCGATACGGCTACACCTTC.

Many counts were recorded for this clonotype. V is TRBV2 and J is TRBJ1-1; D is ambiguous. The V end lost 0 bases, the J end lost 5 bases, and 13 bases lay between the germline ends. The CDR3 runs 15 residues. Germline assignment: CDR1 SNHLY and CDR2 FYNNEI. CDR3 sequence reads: CASSEARRPTTEAFF. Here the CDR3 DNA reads TGTGCCAGCAGTGAAGCTAGGAGACCAACAACTGAAGCTTTCTTT. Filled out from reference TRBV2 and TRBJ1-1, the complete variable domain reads EPEVTQTPSHQVTQMGQEVILRCVPISNHLYFYWYRQILGQKVEFLVSFYNNEISEKSEIFDDQFSVERPDGSNFTLKIRSTKLEDSAMYFCASSEARRPTTEAFFGQGTRLTVV.